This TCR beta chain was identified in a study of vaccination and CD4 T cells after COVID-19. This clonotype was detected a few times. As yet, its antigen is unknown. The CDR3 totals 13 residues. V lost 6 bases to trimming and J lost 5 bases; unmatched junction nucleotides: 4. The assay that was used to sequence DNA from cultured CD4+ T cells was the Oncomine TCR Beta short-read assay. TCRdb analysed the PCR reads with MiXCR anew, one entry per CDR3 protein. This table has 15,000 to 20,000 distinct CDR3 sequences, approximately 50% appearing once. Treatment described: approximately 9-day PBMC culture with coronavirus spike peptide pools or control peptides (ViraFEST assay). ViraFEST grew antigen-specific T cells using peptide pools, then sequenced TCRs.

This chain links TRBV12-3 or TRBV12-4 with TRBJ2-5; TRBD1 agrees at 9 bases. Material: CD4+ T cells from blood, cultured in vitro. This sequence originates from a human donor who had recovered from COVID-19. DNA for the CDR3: TGTGCCAGCAGCTCCGGGACAGGGGAGACCCAGTACTTC. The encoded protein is CASSSGTGETQYF.